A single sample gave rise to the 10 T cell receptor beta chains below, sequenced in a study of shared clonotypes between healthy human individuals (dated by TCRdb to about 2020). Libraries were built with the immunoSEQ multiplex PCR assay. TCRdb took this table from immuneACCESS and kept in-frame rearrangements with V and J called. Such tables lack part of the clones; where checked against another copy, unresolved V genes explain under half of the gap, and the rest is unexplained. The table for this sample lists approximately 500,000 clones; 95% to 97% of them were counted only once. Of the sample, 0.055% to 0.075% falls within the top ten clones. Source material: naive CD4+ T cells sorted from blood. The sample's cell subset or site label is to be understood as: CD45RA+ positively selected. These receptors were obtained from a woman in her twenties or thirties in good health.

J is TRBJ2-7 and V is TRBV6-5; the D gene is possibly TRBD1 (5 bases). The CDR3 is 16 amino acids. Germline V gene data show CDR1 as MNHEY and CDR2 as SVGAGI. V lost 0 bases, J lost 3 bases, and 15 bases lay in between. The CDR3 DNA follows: TGTGCCAGCAGTTACTCGAATCAGGGCAGGAGCTACGAGCAGTACTTC. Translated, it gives CASSYSNQGRSYEQYF.

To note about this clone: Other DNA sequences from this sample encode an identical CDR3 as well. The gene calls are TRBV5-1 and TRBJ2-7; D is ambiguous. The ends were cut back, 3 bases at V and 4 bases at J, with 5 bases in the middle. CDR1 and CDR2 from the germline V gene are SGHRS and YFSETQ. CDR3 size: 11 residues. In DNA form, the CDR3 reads TGCGCCAGCAGCTCATCTTACGAGCAGTACTTC. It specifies CASSSSYEQYF.

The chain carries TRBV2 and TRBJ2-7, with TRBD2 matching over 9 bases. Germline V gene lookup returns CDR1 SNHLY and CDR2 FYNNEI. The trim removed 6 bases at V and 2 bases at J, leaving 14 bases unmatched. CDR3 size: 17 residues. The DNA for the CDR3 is TGTGCCAGCAGGTCCCAGCCGCGCGGGAGGGCGGCCTACGAGCAGTACTTC. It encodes CASRSQPRGRAAYEQYF.

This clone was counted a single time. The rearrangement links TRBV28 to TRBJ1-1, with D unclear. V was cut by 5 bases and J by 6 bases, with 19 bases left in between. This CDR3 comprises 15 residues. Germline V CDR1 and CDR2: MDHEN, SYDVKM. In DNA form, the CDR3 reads TGTGCCAGCAGTGCACAAGACCCCCGGACTTCTGAAGCTTTCTTT. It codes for CASSAQDPRTSEAFF.

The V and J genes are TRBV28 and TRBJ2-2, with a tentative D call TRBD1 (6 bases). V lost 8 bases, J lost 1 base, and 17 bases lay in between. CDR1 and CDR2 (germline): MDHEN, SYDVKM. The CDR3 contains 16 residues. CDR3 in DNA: TGTGCCAGCTCAGATCTGAAACAGGGGAACACCGGGGAGCTGTTTTTT. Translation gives CASSDLKQGNTGELFF. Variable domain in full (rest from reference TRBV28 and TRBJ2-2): DVKVTQSSRYLVKRTGEKVFLECVQDMDHENMFWYRQDPGLGLRLIYFSYDVKMKEKGDIPEGYSVSREKKERFSLILESASTNQTSMYLCASSDLKQGNTGELFFGEGSRLTVL.

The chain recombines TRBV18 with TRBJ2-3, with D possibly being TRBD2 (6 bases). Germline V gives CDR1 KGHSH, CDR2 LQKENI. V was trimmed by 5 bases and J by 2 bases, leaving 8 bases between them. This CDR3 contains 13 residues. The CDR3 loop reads CASSGGPTDTQYF. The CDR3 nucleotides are TGTGCCAGCTCAGGAGGGCCCACAGATACGCAGTATTTT.

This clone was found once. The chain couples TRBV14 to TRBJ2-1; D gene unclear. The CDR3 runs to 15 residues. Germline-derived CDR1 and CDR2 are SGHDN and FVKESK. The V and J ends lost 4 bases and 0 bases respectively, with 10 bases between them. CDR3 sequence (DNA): TGTGCCAGCAGCCCCTACATCAGCTCCTACAATGAGCAGTTCTTC. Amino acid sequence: CASSPYISSYNEQFF.

CDR3 loop: CASSGNTAVGINQPQHF. CDR3 coding DNA: TGTGCCAGCAGTGGAAACACGGCCGTAGGTATCAATCAGCCCCAGCATTTT. The chain combines TRBV2 with TRBJ1-5; D is uncertain. The CDR3 has 17 residues. Germline V gene sequence: CDR1 SNHLY, CDR2 FYNNEI. Trimming shortened V by 4 bases and J by 3 bases, and 19 bases separated the two germline ends.

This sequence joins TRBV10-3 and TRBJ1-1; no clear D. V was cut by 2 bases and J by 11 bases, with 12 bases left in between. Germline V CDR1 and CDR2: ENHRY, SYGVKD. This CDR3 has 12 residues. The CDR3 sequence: CAISELQETAFF. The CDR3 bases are TGTGCCATCAGTGAGCTCCAAGAGACGGCTTTCTTT.

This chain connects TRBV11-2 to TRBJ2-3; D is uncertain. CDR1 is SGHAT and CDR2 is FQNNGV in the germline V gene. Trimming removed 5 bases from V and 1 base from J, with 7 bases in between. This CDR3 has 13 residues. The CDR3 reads CASSPSGTDTQYF. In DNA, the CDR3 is TGTGCCAGCAGCCCGTCGGGCACAGATACGCAGTATTTT.